This T cell receptor beta chain was captured by sequencing in a study of OX40 agonist ivuxolimab in advanced cancers. Regarding the research as a whole: Ivuxolimab was a fully human IgG2 agonistic monoclonal antibody targeting the costimulatory receptor OX40 (CD134). Intravenous ivuxolimab was administered to patients every 2 weeks at six dose levels: 0.01, 0.1, 0.3, 1.5, 3 and 10 mg/kg. Among the roughly 52 dose-escalation patients, 19 had hepatocellular carcinoma, 15 or so melanoma, 9 renal cell carcinoma and 9 head and neck cancer. The dose-escalation cohort was almost 85% male with a mean age of about 60 years, ranging from 23 to 79. Patients were allowed to have had prior anti-PD-1, anti-PD-L1 or anti-CTLA-4 therapy, and approximately 40% of the dose-escalation patients had been treated with checkpoint inhibitors. Partial responses were achieved by three dose-escalation patients, of whom one had hepatocellular carcinoma and two had cutaneous melanoma. Peripheral TCRbeta sequencing was intended to test whether TCR sequence diversity was altered and clonal T-cell expansion was caused by ivuxolimab. The paper describes the monotherapy dose-escalation part (N of about 57 patients) of the phase I trial of ivuxolimab.

The CDR3 sequence holds 20 residues, the cysteine and phenylalanine included. Only the CDR3 part of the read is kept: 60 bases, read in frame from the first base. With regard to this clone: The antigen it recognizes is unknown. Nothing much larger sits one base from this clone, and base qualities are not available.

The trial excluded patients who had a history of autoimmune disease or who were on systemic immunosuppression. Peripheral blood for TCR sequencing was collected from all dose cohorts at baseline, on cycle 4 day 1, and on cycle 7 day 1. The samples were drawn from a first-in-human, open-label, multicenter phase I dose-escalation trial of ivuxolimab. Adults with locally advanced or metastatic melanoma, renal cell carcinoma, hepatocellular carcinoma or head and neck squamous cell carcinoma were enrolled in the trial. Before TCR sequencing, CD4+ T cells and CD8+ T cells were sorted from peripheral blood as separate populations. Genomic DNA was isolated from the sorted cells so that the TCRbeta CDR3 region could be sequenced. TCRbeta CDR3 regions were sequenced using the immunoSEQ Assay. This immuneACCESS table, as held by TCRdb, lists in-frame sequences with V and J called but not all clones. Of the missing ones, under half trace to an unresolved V gene in checked studies; the others have no known cause. This sample gives some 61,000 clones in total; over 80% of them show up just once. The ten largest make up approximately 5% of the sample.

General study outcomes and caveats: After ivuxolimab, CD8+ T cells had more expanded clones than CD4+ T cells on average. Low levels of normalized T-cell clonal expansion were also seen in some patients who did not respond. At doses of 0.1 to 3.0 mg/kg, clonal expansion of both CD4+ and CD8+ blood T cells was observed from baseline to week 6. In the 0.1-3.0 mg/kg groups, partial responders were among the patients with the lowest normalized peripheral clonal expansion, particularly in CD8+ T cells. The antigen specificity of the clonally expanded peripheral T cells was not determined.

Here the sequenced sample was CD4+ or CD8+ T cells sorted from blood, taken in a trial of the OX40 agonist ivuxolimab. The chain couples TRBV21-1 to TRBJ2-7; the D call in the table, TRBD1, was not verified against the DNA. TRBV21-1 corresponds to a pseudogene. The origin of this receptor is an adult with an advanced solid tumor such as melanoma, head and neck, liver or kidney cancer. CDR3 sequence: CASSATGTGDSSGKKYEQYF. At the DNA level, the sequence is TGTGCCAGCAGCGCCACCGGGACAGGTGATTCGTCGGGGAAAAAATACGAGCAGTACTTC.